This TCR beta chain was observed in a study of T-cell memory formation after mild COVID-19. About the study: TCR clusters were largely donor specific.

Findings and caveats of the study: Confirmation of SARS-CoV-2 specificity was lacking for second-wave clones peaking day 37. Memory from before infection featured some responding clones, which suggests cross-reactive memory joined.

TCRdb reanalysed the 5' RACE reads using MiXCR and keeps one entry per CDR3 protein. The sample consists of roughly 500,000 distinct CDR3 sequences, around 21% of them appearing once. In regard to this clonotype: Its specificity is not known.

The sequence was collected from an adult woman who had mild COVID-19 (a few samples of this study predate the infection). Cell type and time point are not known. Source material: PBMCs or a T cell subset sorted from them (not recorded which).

The CDR3 DNA sequence: TGTGCCAGCAGCGGCCGGGACAGTCACTACGAGCAGTACTTC. As protein: CASSGRDSHYEQYF. This chain links TRBV21-1 with TRBJ2-7; the D segment call TRBD1 is taken from the table without a DNA check. TRBV21-1 is a known pseudogene. The CDR3 has 14 residues.